The sequence of this T cell receptor (beta chain) was determined in a study of blood T cells in healthy people across ages. The V gene's germline CDR1 is MNHEY and CDR2 SVGAGI. CDR3 length equals 15 residues. The V gene end was trimmed by 6 bases and the J gene end by 5 bases; junction bases not matched to a gene: 6. Findings and caveats of the study: Those diversity estimates obtained from one million T cells were thought to be underestimates. The long-lived group displayed more naive CD4+ cells, plus higher diversity, than the aged donors did.

There are a few counts of this clonotype. Its target is not known. PCR was performed a second time for about 7 to 12 cycles using a sample-barcoded 5' primer and a J-beta primer mix. TCRdb fed the 5' RACE reads into MiXCR, producing one record per CDR3 protein. In the table there are some 1.5 million distinct CDR3 sequences, approximately 42% of which are singletons. The chain has TRBV6-5 and TRBJ2-1, with 11 bases aligning to TRBD1. The sequenced sample consisted of blood. This clonotype was obtained from a woman under 30 in good health. CDR3 sequence reads: CASSQDRGRNNEQFF. The CDR3 bases are TGTGCCAGCAGCCAGGACAGGGGGCGGAACAATGAGCAGTTCTTC.